This T cell receptor beta chain was sequenced during a study of blood T cell repertoires in COVID-19 (TCRdb year 2020). Describing the broader study: Samples from collaborators originated in the United States, Italy and Spain and spanned both the acute and convalescent phases of COVID-19. Deeply sampled blood TCRbeta repertoires from subjects exposed to, actively infected with, or recovered from COVID-19 were included in the dataset. The prospective study material was composed of cDNA or gDNA derived from T cells, B-cell-depleted T cells, or PBMCs. The repertoires were released in a freely available public database meant as a resource for research on the immune response to SARS-CoV-2. The samples were drawn from two sources: the first 160 participants of the ongoing ImmuneRACE study, and 1,200 or so subjects contributed by 6 global collaborators. Where available, HLA class I and class II types were obtained from metadata supplied by the sample provider rather than from assay-based typing. Sample metadata almost always included a de-identified subject ID, COVID-19 status, age in years and sex. Findings and caveats that apply to the study as a whole: The amount of clinical and demographic metadata varied by source and participant and was provided uncurated.

The immunoSEQ Assay, a bias-controlled multiplex PCR, was used to amplify TCRbeta CDR3 regions from genomic DNA. The paper's data handling went like this. The number of nucleated cells in each sample was estimated by amplification of reference gene primers within the assay. To quantify the absolute abundance of each unique TCRbeta CDR3 rearrangement, sequence reads were collapsed and filtered. For each sample, productive Simpson clonality was calculated by taking the square root of Simpson's diversity index across productive rearrangements. As stored in TCRdb, this immuneACCESS dataset retains in-frame rearrangements with V and J assigned. A fraction of the clones does not appear; measured against another copy, unresolved V genes explain less than half of the discrepancy, and the remainder lacks a known reason. V and J calls plus clone size are reproduced from that table; the DNA served to infer D and trimming. The sample has approximately 260,000 clones on record, roughly 87% of them singletons. Clones ranked in the top ten supply roughly 7% of the sample.

Measured from the cysteine to the phenylalanine, the CDR3 is 12 residues long. Of the read, only the CDR3 DNA is kept; its 36 bases are in frame from base 1. CDR1 and CDR2, per the germline V gene, are SGHAT and FQNNGV. The junction shows trimming of 6 bases on V and 4 bases on J, and the gene matches do not reach 2 bases of it. A second Seattle source provided samples from volunteer blood donors who had recovered from COVID-19. Each collaborating institution followed its own protocols to collect whole blood in K2EDTA tubes. For TCRbeta analysis, collaborators shipped samples as frozen whole blood, isolated PBMCs, or DNA extracted from either of those sample types. This clone has more than one count but fewer than ten. Its antigen target is currently unknown. No base qualities exist here, and no much larger clone lies one base off it.

The sequencing sample was made of peripheral blood. This TCR was recovered from a man in his sixties who had recovered from COVID-19. The chain is encoded by TRBV11-2 joined to TRBJ1-2; 7 central nucleotides agree with TRBD1. The CDR3 protein is CASRQGGYGYTF. Read as DNA, the sequence is TGTGCCAGCAGGCAGGGGGGCTATGGCTACACCTTC.